A selection of T cell receptor beta chains follows, all from one sample in a study of shared clonotypes between healthy human individuals. Assay used: immunoSEQ multiplex PCR; TCRdb lists only in-frame clones, some missing. The sample carries about 2 million clones, 85% to 95% recorded once. Material for sequencing was naive CD4+ T cells sorted from blood. Receptors originate from a man aged 18 to 30 in good health. The CDR3 runs from the conserved cysteine through the conserved F or W. A D gene is named only where the DNA matches it firmly. The size of a clone is reported for some rows only, either as once, few or many, or as a class for expanded clones.

>TRBV6-1|-|TRBJ1-1|13|once
TGTGCCAGCACGCGGCAGCTGAACACTGAAGCTTTCTTT
CASTRQLNTEAFF
>TRBV13|TRBD2|TRBJ2-5|14|-
TGTGCCAGCAGCCCCAGACTAGCGGGAGAGACCCAGTACTTC
CASSPRLAGETQYF
>TRBV7-2|-|TRBJ2-2|14|-
TGTGCCAGCAGCTCTACAGGGATCACCGGGGAGCTGTTTTTT
CASSSTGITGELFF
>TRBV5-1|TRBD2|TRBJ2-1|16|-
TGCGCCAGCAGCTTACCCAGCGGGATGAGCTACAATGAGCAGTTCTTC
CASSLPSGMSYNEQFF
>TRBV27|-|TRBJ2-2|13|-
TGTGCCAGCAAAGGCGCGGGTACCGGGGAGCTGTTTTTT
CASKGAGTGELFF
>TRBV11-2|-|TRBJ2-1|13|-
TGTGCCAGCAGCCTTGGAGAAGTGGGTGAGCAGTTCTTC
CASSLGEVGEQFF
>TRBV25-1|TRBD1|TRBJ1-1|15|-
TGTGCCAGCAGTGAATTCAACAGGGGGCCCACTGAAGCTTTCTTT
CASSEFNRGPTEAFF
>TRBV5-4|-|TRBJ2-1|11|once
TGTGCCAGCAGCTTGGTGGGTGAGCAGTTCTTC
CASSLVGEQFF
>TRBV5-1|-|TRBJ1-6|15|few
TGCGCCAGCAGCCCCTCGGGGGCGGATAATTCACCCCTCCACTTT
CASSPSGADNSPLHF
>TRBV30|-|TRBJ2-2|14|-
TGTGCCTGGAATGTGAGACAGAACACCGGGGAGCTGTTTTTT
CAWNVRQNTGELFF
>TRBV29-1|TRBD2|TRBJ2-1|15|-
TGCAGCGTTGAAAGGCGACTAGCGGGAGATTTTGAGCAGTTCTTC
CSVERRLAGDFEQFF
>TRBV21-1|-|TRBJ1-5|19|-
-
CASSKDRQGWGIGNQPQHF
>TRBV6-1|TRBD1|TRBJ2-2|14|-
TGTGCCAGCAGTGAGGGACAGGGGACCGGGGAGCTGTTTTTT
CASSEGQGTGELFF
>TRBV28|-|TRBJ1-6|15|-
TGTGCCAGCAGTCCGGATTTCGGGGATAATTCACCCCTCCACTTT
CASSPDFGDNSPLHF
>TRBV6-6|-|TRBJ2-1|13|-
TGTGCCAGCGGCAGGAGTTGGTTGAATGAGCAGTTCTTC
CASGRSWLNEQFF
>TRBV10-3|TRBD1|TRBJ1-6|14|-
TGTGCCATCAGGGGCGGACAGGGAAATTCACCCCTCCACTTT
CAIRGGQGNSPLHF
>TRBV27|-|TRBJ2-7|13|-
TGTGCCAGCAGTCCCCGGACGGGATCCGAGCAGTACTTC
CASSPRTGSEQYF
>TRBV11-3|-|TRBJ2-3|14|once
TGTGCCAGCAGCTACAGGTCTAGCACAGATACGCAGTATTTT
CASSYRSSTDTQYF
>TRBV6-6|-|TRBJ1-2|13|-
TGTGCCAGCAGCCTAGACAGTCTCTATGGCTACACCTTC
CASSLDSLYGYTF
>TRBV5-1|TRBD1|TRBJ1-4|15|-
TGCGCCAGCAGCTCTGACAGGGGCGTAGATGAAAAACTGTTTTTT
CASSSDRGVDEKLFF
>TRBV30|TRBD1|TRBJ1-2|15|-
TGTGCCTGGAGTGTACGGACAGGGGCTAACTATGGCTACACCTTC
CAWSVRTGANYGYTF
>TRBV6-1|-|TRBJ1-2|15|-
TGTGCCAGCAGGGACGGTGGCAGACGAACCTATGGCTACACCTTC
CASRDGGRRTYGYTF
>TRBV7-6|TRBD1|TRBJ1-6|15|-
TGTGCCAGCAGCTTAGAAGGGACAGCTCCTTCACCCCTCCACTTT
CASSLEGTAPSPLHF
>TRBV27|TRBD1|TRBJ2-3|13|once
TGTGCCAGCAGTTCCAGGGGGCAAGATACGCAGTATTTT
CASSSRGQDTQYF
>TRBV2|-|TRBJ1-1|12|-
TGTGCCAGCAGTGAAGAGGGCACTGAAGCTTTCTTT
CASSEEGTEAFF
>TRBV28|-|TRBJ1-2|11|-
TGTGCCATAACAGAGAACTATGGCTACACCTTC
CAITENYGYTF
>TRBV5-4|-|TRBJ2-3|16|-
TGTGCCAGCAGCTATAGGCCAGCGGAGAGGGCAGATACGCAGTATTTT
CASSYRPAERADTQYF
>TRBV5-1|-|TRBJ1-4|13|-
TGCGCCAGCACAAGGGGCGCGGGTGAAAAACTGTTTTTT
CASTRGAGEKLFF
>TRBV4-1|-|TRBJ2-3|15|-
TGCGCCAGCAGCCAAGATCCGACTAGCACAGATACGCAGTATTTT
CASSQDPTSTDTQYF
>TRBV6-4|TRBD2|TRBJ2-7|13|-
TGTGCCAGCAGTGTAACGGGGGGGCGAGAGCAGTACTTC
CASSVTGGREQYF
>TRBV5-4|-|TRBJ2-3|16|-
TGTGCCAGCAGCTTCCCGGGTAGCCAAGCGACAGATACGCAGTATTTT
CASSFPGSQATDTQYF
>TRBV12-5|TRBD2|TRBJ2-1|14|-
TGTGCTAGTGGTTTTCTAGCGGGAGAAAATGAGCAGTTCTTC
CASGFLAGENEQFF
>TRBV2|TRBD1|TRBJ2-7|15|-
TGTGCCAGCAGCGTCTCCGGGACAGGGGGTTACGAGCAGTACTTC
CASSVSGTGGYEQYF
>TRBV4-3|-|TRBJ1-2|15|-
TGCGCCAGCAGCCACGGGACCTCGGAGGGCTATGGCTACACCTTC
CASSHGTSEGYGYTF
>TRBV2|-|TRBJ1-2|12|-
TGTGCCAGCCAGAGGGTGGAACAAAGCTACACCTTC
CASQRVEQSYTF
>TRBV5-6|-|TRBJ2-7|12|-
TGTGCCAGCAGCCTGACGCGCTACGAGCAGTACTTC
CASSLTRYEQYF
>TRBV7-6|-|TRBJ2-5|13|-
TGTGCCAGCAGGTACGGGACTCAAGAGACCCAGTACTTC
CASRYGTQETQYF